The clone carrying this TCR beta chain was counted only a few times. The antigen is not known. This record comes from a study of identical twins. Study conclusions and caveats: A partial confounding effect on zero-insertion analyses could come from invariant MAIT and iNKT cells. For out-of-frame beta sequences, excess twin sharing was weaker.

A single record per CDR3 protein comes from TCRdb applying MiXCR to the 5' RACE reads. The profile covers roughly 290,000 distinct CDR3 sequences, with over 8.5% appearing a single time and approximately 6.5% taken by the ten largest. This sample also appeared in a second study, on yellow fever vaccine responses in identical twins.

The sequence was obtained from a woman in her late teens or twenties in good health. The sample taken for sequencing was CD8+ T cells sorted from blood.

The CDR3 spells CASSVQRGEPVADTQYF. The CDR3 region has the DNA TGTGCCAGCAGTGTGCAGCGGGGGGAACCCGTCGCAGATACGCAGTATTTT. The chain links TRBV2 to TRBJ2-3, with TRBD2 identical over 9 bases. The V gene end was trimmed by 4 bases and the J gene end by 4 bases; junction bases not matched to a gene: 12. This CDR3 has 17 residues. Germline loops: CDR1 SNHLY, CDR2 FYNNEI.